One sample yielded the 4 T cell receptor beta chains listed below, sequenced in a study of post-analysis software for immune sequencing data. Study conclusions and caveats: Controls had lower frequencies than patients of about five TRBV segments, which included TRBV5-6, TRBV5-1 and TRBV20-1.

Sequencing libraries made from TCR beta cDNA carried unique molecular identifiers. TCRdb recomputed calls from the PCR reads with MiXCR, one row per CDR3 protein. The table lists about 560,000 distinct CDR3 sequences, around 47% of them singletons. What these receptors recognize is not known. Sequencing used blood. These receptors all stem from a girl aged 10 to 17 with multiple sclerosis.

This clonotype is a singleton in its sample. A single base separates this from a much larger clone, so it may be a read error. The genes are TRBV7-9 and TRBJ2-7; 7 bases are shared with TRBD1. CDR1 SEHNR and CDR2 FQNEAQ come from the germline V gene (reference sequence). This CDR3 comprises 15 residues. Germline trimming cut 4 bases from V and 7 bases from J; bases unmatched to any gene: 13. The CDR3 region has the DNA TGTGCCAGCAGCTCCAGACAGGGCAGCCACAATGAGCAGTACTTC. It is translated as CASSSRQGSHNEQYF.

This chain connects TRBV5-1 to TRBJ2-1; 7 bases are a match to TRBD2. The germline V gene has CDR1 SGHRS and CDR2 YFSETQ. V was clipped by 4 bases and J by 4 bases; unmatched bases: 5. The CDR3 is 14 amino acids. CDR3 residues: CASSAGEGYNEQFF. In DNA form, the CDR3 reads TGCGCCAGCAGCGCGGGGGAGGGGTACAATGAGCAGTTCTTC. Based on the CDR3 plus reference TRBV5-1 and TRBJ2-1, the full variable domain is KAGVTQTPRYLIKTRGQQVTLSCSPISGHRSVSWYQQTPGQGLQFLFEYFSETQRNKGNFPGRFSGRQFSNSRSEMNVSTLELGDSALYLCASSAGEGYNEQFFGPGTRLTVL.

This chain links TRBV20-1 with TRBJ1-5; D gene uncertain. Between the trimmed V and J ends, which lost 2 bases and 2 bases, there was a span of 7 bases. Germline values: CDR1 DFQATT, CDR2 SNEGSKA (reference sequence). The CDR3 contains 13 residues. Here the CDR3 reads CSARPGGNQPQHF. In DNA, the CDR3 is TGCAGTGCTAGACCTGGGGGCAATCAGCCCCAGCATTTT.

The rearrangement uses TRBV29-1 and TRBJ2-1; TRBD1 aligns across 9 bases. Trimming at V came to 7 bases and at J to 7 bases, leaving 5 bases not matched to a gene. The CDR3 is made up of 12 amino acids. In germline, CDR1 is SQVTM, CDR2 ANQGSEA. The CDR3 DNA reads TGCAGCGAGGACGGACAGGGGAATGAGCAGTTCTTC. Translating gives CSEDGQGNEQFF.